This T cell receptor (beta chain) came from a study of early T cells in non-severe SARS-CoV-2 infection. In its sample, this clonotype was seen many times. What it binds is unknown. The V end lost 3 bases, the J end lost 0 bases, and 13 bases lay between the germline ends. The germline gives CDR1 SGDLS, CDR2 YYNGEE. CDR3 length: 16 residues. TCRdb reprocessed the 5' RACE reads via MiXCR and lists one record per CDR3 protein. Of about 30,000 distinct CDR3 sequences in the sample, roughly 3.9% are singletons; the top ten hold 7.5% to 9%. Notes on the study in general: CD4 and private specificities were missed by VDJdb matching, which favored anti-spike CD8 responses.

The TCR originated in an adult who was a healthcare worker with PCR-confirmed SARS-CoV-2 infection or an uninfected control (not recorded which). Sequenced input: whole blood. J is TRBJ2-1 and V is TRBV9, with D perhaps TRBD2 (5 bases). CDR3 in amino acids: CASSAEPAVSYNEQFF. For the CDR3, the DNA is TGTGCCAGCAGCGCAGAGCCAGCGGTCTCCTACAATGAGCAGTTCTTC.